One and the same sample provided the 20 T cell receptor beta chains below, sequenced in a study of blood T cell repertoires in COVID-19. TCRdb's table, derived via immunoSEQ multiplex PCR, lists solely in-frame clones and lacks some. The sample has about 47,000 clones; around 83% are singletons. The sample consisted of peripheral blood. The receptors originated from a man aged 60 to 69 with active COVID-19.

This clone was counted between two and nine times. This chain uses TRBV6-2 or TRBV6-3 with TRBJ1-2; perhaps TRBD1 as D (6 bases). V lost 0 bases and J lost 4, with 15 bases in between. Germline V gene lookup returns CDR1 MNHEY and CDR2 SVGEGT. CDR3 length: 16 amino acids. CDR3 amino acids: CASSYSSRGRGYGYTF. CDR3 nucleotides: TGTGCCAGCAGTTACTCGTCCAGGGGCAGAGGCTATGGCTACACCTTC.

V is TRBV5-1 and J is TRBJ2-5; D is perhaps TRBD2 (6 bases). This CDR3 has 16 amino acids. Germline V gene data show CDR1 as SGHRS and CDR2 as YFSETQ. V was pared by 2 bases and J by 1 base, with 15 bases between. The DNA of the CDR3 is TGCGCCAGCAGCTTTGGTAACCGCGGGACCCAAGAGACCCAGTACTTC. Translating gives CASSFGNRGTQETQYF.

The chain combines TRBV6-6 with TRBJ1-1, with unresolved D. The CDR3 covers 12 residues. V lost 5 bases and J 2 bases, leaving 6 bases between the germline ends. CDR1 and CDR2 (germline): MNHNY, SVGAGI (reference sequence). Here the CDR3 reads CASSISNTEAFF. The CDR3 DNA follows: TGTGCCAGCAGTATATCCAACACTGAAGCTTTCTTT.

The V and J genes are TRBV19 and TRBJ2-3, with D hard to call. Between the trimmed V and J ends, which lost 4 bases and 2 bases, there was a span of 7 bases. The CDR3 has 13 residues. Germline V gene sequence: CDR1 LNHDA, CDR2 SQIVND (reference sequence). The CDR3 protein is CASSNTDTDTQYF. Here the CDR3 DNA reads TGTGCCAGTAGTAACACAGACACAGATACGCAGTATTTT. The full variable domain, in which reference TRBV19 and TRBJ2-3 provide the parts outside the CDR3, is DGGITQSPKYLFRKEGQNVTLSCEQNLNHDAMYWYRQDPGQGLRLIYYSQIVNDFQKGDIAEGYSVSREKKESFPLTVTSAQKNPTAFYLCASSNTDTDTQYFGPGTRLTVL.

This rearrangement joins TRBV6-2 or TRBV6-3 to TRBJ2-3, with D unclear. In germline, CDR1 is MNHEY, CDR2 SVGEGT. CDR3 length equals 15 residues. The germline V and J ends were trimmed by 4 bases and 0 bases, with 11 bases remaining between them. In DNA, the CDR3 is TGTGCCAGCAGTTTCCAAGCCGCTAGCACAGATACGCAGTATTTT. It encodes CASSFQAASTDTQYF.

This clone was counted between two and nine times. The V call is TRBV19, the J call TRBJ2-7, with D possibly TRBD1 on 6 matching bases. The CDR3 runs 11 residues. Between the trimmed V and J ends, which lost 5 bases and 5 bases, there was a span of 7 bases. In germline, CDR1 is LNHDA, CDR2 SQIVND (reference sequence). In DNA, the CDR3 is TGTGCCAGTAGTCAGGGGAACGAGCAGTACTTC. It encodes CASSQGNEQYF.

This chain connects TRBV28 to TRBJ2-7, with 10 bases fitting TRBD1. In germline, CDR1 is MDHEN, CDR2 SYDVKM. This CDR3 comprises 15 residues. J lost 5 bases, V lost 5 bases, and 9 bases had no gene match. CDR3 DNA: TGTGCCAGCAGTCCCCCCGGGACAGGGGTGCACGAGCAGTACTTC. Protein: CASSPPGTGVHEQYF.

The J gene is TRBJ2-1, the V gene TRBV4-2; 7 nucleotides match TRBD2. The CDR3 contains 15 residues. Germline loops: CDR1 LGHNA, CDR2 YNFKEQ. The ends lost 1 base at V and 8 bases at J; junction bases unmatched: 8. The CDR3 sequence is CASSQGAGVGYEQFF. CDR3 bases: TGTGCCAGCAGCCAAGGTGCGGGAGTAGGCTATGAGCAGTTCTTC.

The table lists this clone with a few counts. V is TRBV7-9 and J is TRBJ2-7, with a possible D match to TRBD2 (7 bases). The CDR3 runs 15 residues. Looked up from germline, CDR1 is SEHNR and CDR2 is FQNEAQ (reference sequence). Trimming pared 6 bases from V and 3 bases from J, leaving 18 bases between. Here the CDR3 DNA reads TGTGCCAGCAGACGCTCTGGGGGGGCAATCTACGAGCAGTACTTC. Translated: CASRRSGGAIYEQYF.

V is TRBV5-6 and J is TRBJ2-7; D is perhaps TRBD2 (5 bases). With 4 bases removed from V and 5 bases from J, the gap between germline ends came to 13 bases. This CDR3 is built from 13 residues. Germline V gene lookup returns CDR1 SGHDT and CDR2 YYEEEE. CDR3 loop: CASSDGGGNEQYF. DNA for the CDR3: TGTGCCAGCAGCGATGGAGGAGGAAACGAGCAGTACTTC.

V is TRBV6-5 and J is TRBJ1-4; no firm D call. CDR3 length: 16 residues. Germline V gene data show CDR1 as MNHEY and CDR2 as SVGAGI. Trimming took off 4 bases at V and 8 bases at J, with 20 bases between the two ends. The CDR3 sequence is CASSSPTTLGKEKLFF. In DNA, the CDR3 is TGTGCCAGCAGTTCTCCGACAACTCTTGGAAAAGAAAAACTGTTTTTT.

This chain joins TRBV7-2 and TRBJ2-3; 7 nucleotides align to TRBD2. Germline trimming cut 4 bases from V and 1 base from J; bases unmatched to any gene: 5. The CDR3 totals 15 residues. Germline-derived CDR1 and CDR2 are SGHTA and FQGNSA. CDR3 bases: TGTGCCAGCAGCTGGGAGGGTGTAGGCACAGATACGCAGTATTTT. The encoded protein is CASSWEGVGTDTQYF. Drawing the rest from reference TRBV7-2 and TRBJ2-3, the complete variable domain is GAGVSQSPSNKVTEKGKDVELRCDPISGHTALYWYRQSLGQGLEFLIYFQGNSAPDKSGLPSDRFSAERTGGSVSTLTIQRTQQEDSAVYLCASSWEGVGTDTQYFGPGTRLTVL.

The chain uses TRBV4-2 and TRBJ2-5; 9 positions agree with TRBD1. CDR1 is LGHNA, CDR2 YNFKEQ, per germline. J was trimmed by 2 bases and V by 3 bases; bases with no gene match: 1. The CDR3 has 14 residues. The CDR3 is CASSHGQGQETQYF. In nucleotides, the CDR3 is TGTGCCAGCAGCCATGGACAGGGGCAAGAGACCCAGTACTTC.

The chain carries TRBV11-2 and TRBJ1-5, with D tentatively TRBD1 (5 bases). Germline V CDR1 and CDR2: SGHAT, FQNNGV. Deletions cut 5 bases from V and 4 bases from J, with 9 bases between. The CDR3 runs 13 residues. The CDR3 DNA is TGTGCCAGCAGCCAAGACAGTAATCAGCCCCAGCATTTT. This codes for CASSQDSNQPQHF.

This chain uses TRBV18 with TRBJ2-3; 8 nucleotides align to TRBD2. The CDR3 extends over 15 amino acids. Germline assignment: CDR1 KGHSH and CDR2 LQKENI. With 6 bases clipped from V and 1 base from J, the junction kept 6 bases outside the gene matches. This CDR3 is CASSKREYGTDTQYF. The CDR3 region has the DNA TGTGCCAGCTCCAAGCGGGAGTACGGCACAGATACGCAGTATTTT.

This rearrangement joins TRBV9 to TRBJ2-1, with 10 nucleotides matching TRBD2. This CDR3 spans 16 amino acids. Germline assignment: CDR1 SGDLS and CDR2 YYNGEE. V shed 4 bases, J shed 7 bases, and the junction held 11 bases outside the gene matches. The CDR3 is CASSLPPSGSLNEQFF. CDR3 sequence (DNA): TGTGCCAGCAGCCTTCCCCCTAGCGGGAGTCTTAATGAGCAGTTCTTC. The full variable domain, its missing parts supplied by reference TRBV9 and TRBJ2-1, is DSGVTQTPKHLITATGQRVTLRCSPRSGDLSVYWYQQSLDQGLQFLIQYYNGEERAKGNILERFSAQQFPDLHSELNLSSLELGDSALYFCASSLPPSGSLNEQFFGPGTRLTVL.

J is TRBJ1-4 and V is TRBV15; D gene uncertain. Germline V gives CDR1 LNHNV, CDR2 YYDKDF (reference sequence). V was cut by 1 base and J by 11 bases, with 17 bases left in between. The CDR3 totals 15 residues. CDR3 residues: CATSRVEGSSGKLFF. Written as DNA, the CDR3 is TGTGCCACCAGCAGAGTGGAAGGTTCGTCGGGGAAACTGTTTTTT.

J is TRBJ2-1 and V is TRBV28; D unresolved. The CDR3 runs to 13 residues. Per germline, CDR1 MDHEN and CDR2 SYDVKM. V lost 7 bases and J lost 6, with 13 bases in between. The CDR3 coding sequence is TGTGCCAGCACCCCGGTAGCCAGCAATGAGCAGTTCTTC. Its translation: CASTPVASNEQFF. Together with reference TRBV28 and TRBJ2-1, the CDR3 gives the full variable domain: DVKVTQSSRYLVKRTGEKVFLECVQDMDHENMFWYRQDPGLGLRLIYFSYDVKMKEKGDIPEGYSVSREKKERFSLILESASTNQTSMYLCASTPVASNEQFFGPGTRLTVL.

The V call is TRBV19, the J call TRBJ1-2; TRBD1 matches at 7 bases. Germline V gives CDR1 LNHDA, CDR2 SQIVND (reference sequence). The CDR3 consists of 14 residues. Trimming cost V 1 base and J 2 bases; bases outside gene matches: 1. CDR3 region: CASSIAGGNYGYTF. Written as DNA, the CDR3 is TGTGCCAGTAGTATAGCAGGGGGGAACTATGGCTACACCTTC.

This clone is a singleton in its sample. In nucleotides, the CDR3 is TGTGCCAGCTCCCTAGGGCGGGAGAAAGATACGCAGTATTTT. Residues: CASSLGREKDTQYF. The chain has TRBV18 and TRBJ2-3, with 7 bases matching TRBD2. Germline CDR1 is KGHSH and CDR2 is LQKENI. The V and J ends lost 6 bases and 5 bases, in that order; junction bases with no gene match: 8. The length of the CDR3 is 14 residues.